Shown below are 9 T cell receptor beta chains from a single sample sequenced in a study of blood T cell repertoires in COVID-19. Measured with immunoSEQ multiplex PCR; TCRdb has only the in-frame clones, and not every one. The data hold tens of thousands of clones, with 88% observed a single time. Sample: peripheral blood. The receptor set was obtained from a woman in her fifties or sixties with COVID-19, enrolled during active disease.

V is TRBV7-9 and J is TRBJ1-5; the D gene is possibly TRBD1 (6 bases). The CDR3 loop spans 14 amino acids. Trimming pared 2 bases from V and 1 base from J, leaving 6 bases between. Germline V gene sequence: CDR1 SEHNR, CDR2 FQNEAQ (reference sequence). The chain's CDR3 is CASSLQGSNQPQHF. In nucleotides, the CDR3 is TGTGCCAGCAGCTTACAGGGGAGCAATCAGCCCCAGCATTTT.

The chain is built from TRBV28 and TRBJ1-4, with 8 positions matching TRBD1. The CDR3 spans 14 residues. Germline CDR1 is MDHEN and CDR2 is SYDVKM. V lost 3 bases, J lost 9 bases, and 6 bases stayed unmatched. CDR3 protein: CASSFPQGAKKLFF. In DNA, the CDR3 is TGTGCCAGCAGTTTTCCCCAGGGGGCGAAAAAACTGTTTTTT.

This clone appeared a few times. This sequence joins TRBV30 and TRBJ2-7; D is uncertain. This CDR3 is 12 amino acids long. V was pared by 0 bases and J by 5 bases, with 8 bases between. Germline CDR1 is GTSNPN and CDR2 is SVGIG (reference sequence). The CDR3 sequence is CAWSVVGHEQYF. The CDR3 DNA reads TGTGCCTGGAGTGTGGTGGGCCACGAGCAGTACTTC.

In its sample, this clone was seen a few times. The chain links TRBV12-5 to TRBJ2-7, with unresolved D. CDR1 LGHNT and CDR2 FRNRAP come from the germline V gene. The CDR3 consists of 12 residues. V lost 8 bases and J lost 5, with 13 bases in between. Here the CDR3 DNA reads TGTGCTAGTCTGGGCCATCCAGACGAGCAGTACTTC. Translating gives CASLGHPDEQYF.

The rearrangement uses TRBV19 and TRBJ1-2; no clear D gene. V was shortened by 7 bases and J by 0 bases, with 9 bases between the two germline ends. Germline values: CDR1 LNHDA, CDR2 SQIVND (reference sequence). The CDR3 extends over 13 amino acids. The CDR3 is CASTDTANYGYTF. CDR3 bases: TGTGCCAGTACCGACACCGCTAACTATGGCTACACCTTC.

The chain is built from TRBV4-3 and TRBJ2-1, with 12 bases lining up with TRBD2. V lost 4 bases, J lost 4 bases, and 8 bases stayed unmatched. Germline assignment: CDR1 LGHNA and CDR2 YSLEER. The CDR3 totals 17 residues. CDR3 sequence: CASSPLAGGPGYNEQFF. As DNA, the CDR3 is TGCGCCAGCAGCCCGCTAGCGGGGGGGCCCGGTTACAATGAGCAGTTCTTC.

This rearrangement joins TRBV5-4 to TRBJ1-2, with TRBD1 identical over 9 bases. The trim removed 4 bases at V and 4 bases at J, leaving 5 bases unmatched. This CDR3 has 14 residues. The germline gives CDR1 SGHNT, CDR2 YYREEE (reference sequence). CDR3: CASSGTGRGYGYTF. The CDR3 coding sequence is TGTGCCAGCAGCGGGACAGGGAGAGGCTATGGCTACACCTTC.

V usage is TRBV13 and J usage is TRBJ2-7, with TRBD1 as a possible D gene (6 bases). The CDR3 loop spans 14 amino acids. Per germline, CDR1 PRHDT and CDR2 FYEKMQ (reference sequence). Trimming took 5 bases from V and 0 from J, leaving 11 bases between them. CDR3 protein: CASSLGQSSYEQYF. The CDR3, as DNA: TGTGCCAGCAGCCTCGGACAGAGCTCCTACGAGCAGTACTTC.

V gene TRBV7-9 combines with J gene TRBJ1-2; D gene ambiguous. CDR1 and CDR2 from the germline V gene are SEHNR and FQNEAQ (reference sequence). V was shortened by 5 bases and J by 0 bases, with 10 bases between the two germline ends. The CDR3 has 14 residues. The chain's CDR3 is CASSPSRANYGYTF. DNA for the CDR3: TGTGCCAGCAGCCCCTCCCGGGCTAACTATGGCTACACCTTC.